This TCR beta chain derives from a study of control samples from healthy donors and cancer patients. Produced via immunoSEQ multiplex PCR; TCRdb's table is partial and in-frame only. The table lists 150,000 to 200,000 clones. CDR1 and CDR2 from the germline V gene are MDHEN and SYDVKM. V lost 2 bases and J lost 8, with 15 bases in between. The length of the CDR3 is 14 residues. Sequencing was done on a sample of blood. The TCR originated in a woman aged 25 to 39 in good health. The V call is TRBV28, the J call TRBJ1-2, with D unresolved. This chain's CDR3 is CASSLDLPIGGYTF. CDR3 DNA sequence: TGTGCCAGCAGTTTAGATTTACCCATAGGGGGCTACACCTTC.